The next 3 T cell receptor beta chains were all read from a single sample in a study of cytomegalovirus exposure and HLA in healthy donors. The PCR employed 60 Vbeta primers together with 13 Jbeta primers. Only in-frame clones appear in the TCRdb table, and some are missing; sequencing was by immunoSEQ multiplex PCR. The table has about 120,000 clones, roughly a tenth seen once. The source material was PBMCs. Receptors were obtained from a woman younger than 30 in good health and CMV-seropositive.

The chain couples TRBV6-1 to TRBJ2-1; 7 positions match TRBD1. V was pared by 10 bases and J by 6 bases, with 12 bases of the junction left unmatched. CDR3 length equals 14 residues. Germline CDR1 and CDR2: MNHNS and SASEGT. The CDR3, as DNA: TGTGCCACCTCGTGGGACAGAGGGTCCAATGAGCAGTTCTTC. Its protein is CATSWDRGSNEQFF.

This rearrangement joins TRBV7-2 to TRBJ2-2; TRBD2 matches at 8 bases. This CDR3 region has 16 residues. The V gene's germline CDR1 is SGHTA and CDR2 FQGNSA. With 0 bases clipped from V and 6 bases from J, the junction kept 6 bases outside the gene matches. The CDR3, as DNA: TGTGCCAGCAGCTTAGCTAGCGGGACGTCTGCCGGGGAGCTGTTTTTT. This translates into CASSLASGTSAGELFF.

This clone showed up just a few times. The chain carries TRBV7-2 and TRBJ1-2, with 8 nucleotides matching TRBD1. This CDR3 comprises 15 residues. V dropped 4 bases and J dropped 3; count of bases not matched to a gene: 7. From germline, CDR1 is SGHTA and CDR2 FQGNSA. The CDR3 loop is CASSSRGQVDYGYTF. CDR3 in DNA: TGTGCCAGCAGCTCTAGGGGACAGGTCGACTATGGCTACACCTTC.